The rows below give T cell receptor beta chains drawn from one sample of a study of T cell responses to AZD1222 COVID-19 vaccine. The assay was immunoSEQ multiplex PCR, and TCRdb's table has in-frame clones only and misses some. The data contain 95,000 or so clones, about nine tenths of them singletons. Source: peripheral blood, taken on day 0 of MenACWY control vaccination. Receptors originate from an adult in good health. CDR3s include the opening cysteine and the closing phenylalanine or tryptophan. Fields, in order: J gene, V gene, clone size, CDR3 protein. Rows give clone size only sometimes, using once, few, many, or a class for an expanded clone.

j_call: TRBJ1-4; v_call: TRBV30; clone_size: -; cdr3_aa: CAWSQGPGKTTNEKLFF
j_call: TRBJ1-6; v_call: TRBV4-2; clone_size: once; cdr3_aa: CASSRGRSTVISPLHF
j_call: TRBJ2-3; v_call: TRBV6-5; clone_size: -; cdr3_aa: CASSYSTGRGDTQYF
j_call: TRBJ2-7; v_call: TRBV4-1; clone_size: -; cdr3_aa: CASRPGTQVGYEQYF
j_call: TRBJ2-3; v_call: TRBV30; clone_size: -; cdr3_aa: CAWSVHGSTTQYF
j_call: TRBJ2-7; v_call: TRBV4-1; clone_size: -; cdr3_aa: CASSSNDRYRGRLDEQYF
j_call: TRBJ2-3; v_call: TRBV6-5; clone_size: -; cdr3_aa: CASSSGGTDTQYF
j_call: TRBJ2-3; v_call: TRBV5-1; clone_size: -; cdr3_aa: CASSRTDTQYF
j_call: TRBJ1-6; v_call: TRBV6-5; clone_size: -; cdr3_aa: CASSLQGAGNSPLHF
j_call: TRBJ2-5; v_call: TRBV4-3; clone_size: -; cdr3_aa: CASSPGVRGEGETQYF
j_call: TRBJ1-3; v_call: TRBV9; clone_size: once; cdr3_aa: CASRPQLGNTIYF
j_call: TRBJ1-3; v_call: TRBV2; clone_size: -; cdr3_aa: CASRTEENTIYF
j_call: TRBJ2-5; v_call: TRBV7-6; clone_size: -; cdr3_aa: CASSQAPTGTRYF
j_call: TRBJ1-4; v_call: TRBV5-1; clone_size: -; cdr3_aa: CASSQQGAGEKLFF
j_call: TRBJ1-5; v_call: TRBV28; clone_size: -; cdr3_aa: CASRLGTDSNQPQHF
j_call: TRBJ1-3; v_call: TRBV6-5; clone_size: -; cdr3_aa: CASRAGNTIYF
j_call: TRBJ2-1; v_call: TRBV7-9; clone_size: -; cdr3_aa: CASSLGGLYNEQFF
j_call: TRBJ2-3; v_call: TRBV2; clone_size: once; cdr3_aa: CASSQTSGGPDTQYF
j_call: TRBJ2-1; v_call: TRBV21-1; clone_size: -; cdr3_aa: CATGTGRLAGDNEQFF
j_call: TRBJ2-1; v_call: TRBV19; clone_size: -; cdr3_aa: CASTPDRGYNEQFF
j_call: TRBJ2-7; v_call: TRBV4-3; clone_size: -; cdr3_aa: CASSQGPGYYEQYF
j_call: TRBJ2-7; v_call: TRBV4-2; clone_size: -; cdr3_aa: CASSQGQGAYEQYF
j_call: TRBJ1-2; v_call: TRBV29-1; clone_size: -; cdr3_aa: CSAYRGYIYGYTF
j_call: TRBJ1-2; v_call: TRBV4-3; clone_size: -; cdr3_aa: CASSPGTGDYGYTF
j_call: TRBJ1-3; v_call: TRBV12-3/TRBV12-4; clone_size: -; cdr3_aa: CASAGNTIYF
j_call: TRBJ1-2; v_call: TRBV19; clone_size: -; cdr3_aa: CATAQANYGYTF
j_call: TRBJ2-1; v_call: TRBV11-3; clone_size: -; cdr3_aa: CASSLRQPNKQFF
j_call: TRBJ2-7; v_call: TRBV4-3; clone_size: -; cdr3_aa: CASSQAQGDEQYF
j_call: TRBJ2-7; v_call: TRBV6-5; clone_size: -; cdr3_aa: CASSWDINYEQYF
j_call: TRBJ2-5; v_call: TRBV5-1; clone_size: -; cdr3_aa: CASSLVIQGQETQYF
j_call: TRBJ2-1; v_call: TRBV5-4; clone_size: -; cdr3_aa: CASSLSRGALSDNEQFF
j_call: TRBJ1-2; v_call: TRBV3-1/TRBV3-2; clone_size: -; cdr3_aa: CASSHDGSYGYTF
j_call: TRBJ1-1; v_call: TRBV5-6; clone_size: -; cdr3_aa: CASSLIVRQTMNTEAFF
j_call: TRBJ2-1; v_call: TRBV18; clone_size: -; cdr3_aa: CASSHRNNEQFF
j_call: TRBJ1-5; v_call: TRBV10-1; clone_size: -; cdr3_aa: CASARRGKMAVTIHQPQHF
j_call: TRBJ2-2; v_call: TRBV7-3; clone_size: -; cdr3_aa: CASSLTQGSTGELFF
j_call: TRBJ2-1; v_call: TRBV7-2; clone_size: -; cdr3_aa: CASSRTVRGRINEQFF
j_call: TRBJ1-2; v_call: TRBV12-3/TRBV12-4; clone_size: -; cdr3_aa: CASSLSSYGYTF
j_call: TRBJ1-1; v_call: TRBV6-5; clone_size: few; cdr3_aa: CASSYGGRSTEAFF
j_call: TRBJ1-2; v_call: TRBV6-5; clone_size: -; cdr3_aa: CASIKGGNYGYTF
j_call: TRBJ2-3; v_call: TRBV11-2; clone_size: few; cdr3_aa: CASSLGATQTDTQYF
j_call: TRBJ1-3; v_call: TRBV7-9; clone_size: -; cdr3_aa: CASSRSLGGSGNTIYF
j_call: TRBJ2-1; v_call: TRBV27; clone_size: once; cdr3_aa: CASTSPLNNEQFF
j_call: TRBJ1-4; v_call: TRBV7-2; clone_size: -; cdr3_aa: CASSLVATGDEKLFF
j_call: TRBJ2-1; v_call: TRBV13; clone_size: few; cdr3_aa: CASSFYSPLRSSGDLPYIEQFF
j_call: TRBJ2-2; v_call: TRBV10-3; clone_size: -; cdr3_aa: CAISTGGAGTGELFF
j_call: TRBJ2-1; v_call: TRBV16; clone_size: -; cdr3_aa: CASSRASYNEQFF
j_call: TRBJ1-1; v_call: TRBV6-5; clone_size: -; cdr3_aa: CASSYVGRGEAFF